These 23 T cell receptor beta chains share one sample of origin, sequenced in a study of cytomegalovirus exposure and HLA in healthy donors. The PCR had 60 Vbeta and 13 Jbeta primers. TCRdb keeps only in-frame clones here, not all; method: immunoSEQ multiplex PCR. This table holds some 150,000 clones, 80% found once. The specimen sequenced was PBMCs. These receptor sequences come from a man aged 18 to 30 in good health and CMV-seropositive.

The chain combines TRBV27 with TRBJ2-2; 12 positions match TRBD2. The CDR3 contains 16 residues. With 3 bases clipped from V and 7 bases from J, the junction kept 6 bases outside the gene matches. CDR1 MNHEY and CDR2 SMNVEV come from the germline V gene (reference sequence). The CDR3 is CASSFSSGGALGELFF. The CDR3 bases are TGTGCCAGCAGTTTTTCTAGCGGGGGGGCCCTCGGGGAGCTGTTTTTT.

This clone has only a few counts. The chain carries TRBV2 and TRBJ2-2; 9 nucleotides align to TRBD2. The length of the CDR3 is 17 residues. Germline CDR1 SNHLY, CDR2 FYNNEI. J gave up 1 base and V 2 bases, and 5 bases lay outside the gene matches. In DNA form, the CDR3 reads TGTGCCAGCAGTGAACAACCGACTAGCGGGAACACCGGGGAGCTGTTTTTT. Residues: CASSEQPTSGNTGELFF.

This clone turned up a few times. The chain combines TRBV5-4 with TRBJ2-3, with TRBD1 identical over 7 bases. The CDR3 is 14 amino acids. From germline, CDR1 is SGHNT and CDR2 YYREEE (reference sequence). The V segment lost 0 bases and the J segment 6 bases; nucleotides outside the gene matches: 4. CDR3 sequence: CASSLGQGRDTQYF. The DNA of the CDR3 is TGTGCCAGCAGCTTGGGACAGGGTAGGGATACGCAGTATTTT.

CDR3: CASSLLLAASYNEQFF. CDR3 nucleotides: TGTGCCAGCAGTTTACTGTTGGCGGCTTCCTACAATGAGCAGTTCTTC. The chain recombines TRBV27 with TRBJ2-1; no clear D. The germline V and J ends were trimmed by 2 bases and 1 base, with 12 bases remaining between them. The CDR3 totals 16 residues. CDR1 and CDR2 from the germline V gene are MNHEY and SMNVEV (reference sequence).

The chain recombines TRBV27 with TRBJ1-1; no definite D call. From germline, CDR1 is MNHEY and CDR2 SMNVEV (reference sequence). This CDR3 spans 13 amino acids. The V and J ends lost 5 bases and 7 bases respectively, with 14 bases between them. The CDR3 region is CASSKFGVSEAFF. CDR3 coding DNA: TGTGCCAGCAGTAAGTTCGGGGTGAGTGAAGCTTTCTTT.

J is TRBJ2-7 and V is TRBV7-9; a weak D match, TRBD1 (6 bases). From germline, CDR1 is SEHNR and CDR2 FQNEAQ (reference sequence). V was trimmed by 2 bases and J by 5 bases, leaving 10 bases between them. CDR3 size: 13 residues. The CDR3 DNA follows: TGTGCCAGCAGCTTATCGGACAGCCACGAGCAGTACTTC. It translates to CASSLSDSHEQYF.

This clone turned up a few times. This rearrangement joins TRBV4-3 to TRBJ2-3; D is perhaps TRBD2 (6 bases). The ends were cut back, 8 bases at V and 0 bases at J, with 12 bases in the middle. Germline-derived CDR1 and CDR2 are LGHNA and YSLEER. This CDR3 region has 14 residues. CDR3 loop: CASGYGRSTDTQYF. DNA for the CDR3: TGCGCCAGCGGTTACGGGAGAAGCACAGATACGCAGTATTTT.

The J gene is TRBJ2-7, the V gene TRBV13, with no clear D. This CDR3 is built from 13 residues. Between the trimmed V and J ends, which lost 2 bases and 6 bases, there was a span of 11 bases. Per germline, CDR1 PRHDT and CDR2 FYEKMQ (reference sequence). Here the CDR3 reads CASSLSGQREQYF. CDR3 bases: TGTGCCAGCAGCTTATCTGGGCAACGCGAGCAGTACTTC. The variable domain in full, with the rest retrieved from reference TRBV13 and TRBJ2-7, is AAGVIQSPRHLIKEKRETATLKCYPIPRHDTVYWYQQGPGQDPQFLISFYEKMQSDKGSIPDRFSAQQFSDYHSELNMSSLELGDSALYFCASSLSGQREQYFGPGTRLTVT.

This clone has a single count. This chain connects TRBV7-9 to TRBJ2-3; 7 positions match TRBD1. V shed 10 bases, J shed 0 bases, and the junction held 4 bases outside the gene matches. This CDR3 is 13 amino acids long. Germline V gives CDR1 SEHNR, CDR2 FQNEAQ (reference sequence). Here the CDR3 DNA reads TGTGCCACGCCGGGACAGAGCACAGATACGCAGTATTTT. It yields the protein CATPGQSTDTQYF. Together with reference TRBV7-9 and TRBJ2-3, the CDR3 gives the full variable domain: DTGVSQNPRHKITKRGQNVTFRCDPISEHNRLYWYRQTLGQGPEFLTYFQNEAQLEKSRLLSDRFSAERPKGSFSTLEIQRTEQGDSAMYLCATPGQSTDTQYFGPGTRLTVL.

CDR3 amino acids: CASSLIISYSPLHF. CDR3 nucleotides: TGTGCCAGCAGCTTAATTATCAGTTATTCACCCCTCCACTTT. The gene calls are TRBV7-9 and TRBJ1-6, with no clear D. The CDR3 has 14 amino acids. The germline V gene has CDR1 SEHNR and CDR2 FQNEAQ (reference sequence). V lost 2 bases to trimming and J lost 8 bases, with 10 bases between them. Combining the CDR3 with reference TRBV7-9 and TRBJ1-6 gives the whole variable domain DTGVSQNPRHKITKRGQNVTFRCDPISEHNRLYWYRQTLGQGPEFLTYFQNEAQLEKSRLLSDRFSAERPKGSFSTLEIQRTEQGDSAMYLCASSLIISYSPLHFGNGTRLTVT.

The rearrangement joins TRBV13 to TRBJ1-1, with 10 bases lining up with TRBD1. The CDR3 is made up of 13 amino acids. CDR1 and CDR2 from the germline V gene are PRHDT and FYEKMQ (reference sequence). J gave up 3 bases and V 8 bases, and 3 bases lay outside the gene matches. The CDR3 region is CASAGQGDTEAFF. Here the CDR3 DNA reads TGTGCCAGCGCTGGACAGGGGGACACTGAAGCTTTCTTT.

J is TRBJ1-1 and V is TRBV19; D gene ambiguous. Germline V gene sequence: CDR1 LNHDA, CDR2 SQIVND (reference sequence). Trimming took off 0 bases at V and 0 bases at J, with 5 bases between the two ends. This CDR3 spans 14 amino acids. The chain's CDR3 is CASSIEVVNTEAFF. CDR3 in DNA: TGTGCCAGTAGTATAGAGGTAGTGAACACTGAAGCTTTCTTT.

This clone showed up just a few times. The genes are TRBV5-4 and TRBJ1-2; D gene ambiguous. The ends were cut back, 0 bases at V and 6 bases at J, with 9 bases in the middle. The CDR3 length is 13 residues. CDR1 and CDR2 (germline): SGHNT, YYREEE (reference sequence). CDR3 sequence (DNA): TGTGCCAGCAGCTTGGATCGGGGAAATGGCTACACCTTC. This encodes CASSLDRGNGYTF.

The chain employs TRBV27 and TRBJ2-1; D is perhaps TRBD1 (5 bases). Trimming pared 5 bases from V and 9 bases from J, leaving 17 bases between. From germline, CDR1 is MNHEY and CDR2 SMNVEV (reference sequence). The CDR3 totals 14 residues. Here the CDR3 DNA reads TGTGCCAGCAGTCCCCAATGGCAGGGATCTGAGCAGTTCTTC. Translated, it gives CASSPQWQGSEQFF.

This clone occurred a few times. The chain has TRBV29-1 and TRBJ2-3; TRBD1 might be the D (6 bases). Trimming stripped 4 bases from V and 2 bases from J, with 10 bases between. The CDR3 is 13 residues long. Germline V gives CDR1 SQVTM, CDR2 ANQGSEA. This CDR3 is CSVVDRTTDTQYF. The CDR3 region has the DNA TGCAGCGTTGTGGACAGAACCACAGATACGCAGTATTTT.

The V gene is TRBV7-9, the J gene TRBJ1-2; D might be TRBD1 (5 bases). V was shortened by 5 bases and J by 8 bases, with 15 bases between the two germline ends. CDR1 is SEHNR and CDR2 is FQNEAQ in the germline V gene (reference sequence). The length of the CDR3 is 13 residues. The CDR3 loop reads CASSPPRGRGYTF. The CDR3 region has the DNA TGTGCCAGCAGCCCTCCTAGGGGTAGGGGCTACACCTTC.

This clone was seen only once. This chain connects TRBV6-1 to TRBJ2-7; 7 positions match TRBD1. Germline CDR1 is MNHNS and CDR2 is SASEGT. CDR3 size: 13 residues. Unmatched junction bases numbered 9, after V lost 8 bases and J lost 5 bases. Written as DNA, the CDR3 is TGTGCCAGCGGCCAGACAGGGTTCGACGAGCAGTACTTC. Protein: CASGQTGFDEQYF.

The V gene is TRBV25-1, the J gene TRBJ1-2; the match to TRBD1 covers 7 bases. The CDR3 consists of 14 residues. Germline loops: CDR1 MGHDK, CDR2 SYGVNS. The ends lost 6 bases at V and 8 bases at J; junction bases unmatched: 12. This CDR3 reads CASSLGDRDGGYTF. CDR3 in DNA: TGTGCCAGCAGCTTAGGCGACAGGGATGGGGGCTACACCTTC.

The chain is built from TRBV7-6 and TRBJ2-1; 12 nucleotides match TRBD2. Germline CDR1 reads SGHVS; CDR2 reads FNYEAQ. J lost 0 bases, V lost 4 bases, and 10 bases had no gene match. The CDR3 is 19 residues long. The CDR3 region is CASSSVRTSGASSYNEQFF. The CDR3 DNA sequence: TGTGCCAGCAGCTCCGTCAGGACTAGCGGGGCCAGCTCCTACAATGAGCAGTTCTTC.

This clone was found a few times. The V call is TRBV4-3, the J call TRBJ2-1; TRBD2 matches 7 bases. This CDR3 contains 16 residues. With V trimmed by 1 base and J by 4 bases, 7 bases remained unmatched. Germline-derived CDR1 and CDR2 are LGHNA and YSLEER. The CDR3 DNA is TGCGCCAGCAGCCAAGGTTCCTTGCGGGGGTACAATGAGCAGTTCTTC. It yields the protein CASSQGSLRGYNEQFF.

V and J are TRBV5-1 and TRBJ2-7; tentatively, D is TRBD2 (5 bases). Germline CDR1 SGHRS, CDR2 YFSETQ. Trimming removed 6 bases at V and 3 bases at J, with 13 bases between. The CDR3 runs to 13 residues. CDR3: CASNSGLNYEQYF. The CDR3 bases are TGCGCCAGCAACTCAGGACTTAACTACGAGCAGTACTTC.

This clone has just a few counts. V usage is TRBV5-1 and J usage is TRBJ1-1; D remains ambiguous. CDR1 is SGHRS and CDR2 is YFSETQ in the germline V gene. The CDR3 is 14 amino acids. V lost 5 bases, J lost 2 bases, and 13 bases lay in between. CDR3 nucleotide sequence: TGCGCCAGCAGAATAGTCACAGTCAACACTGAAGCTTTCTTT. Translating it yields CASRIVTVNTEAFF.

This clone has just one count. The V gene is TRBV4-2, the J gene TRBJ1-6; possible D gene TRBD1, 5 bases. The V gene lost 0 bases and the J gene lost 11 bases, with 14 bases spanning the gap. The CDR3 has 15 residues. CDR1 and CDR2 (germline): LGHNA, YNFKEQ. Written as DNA, the CDR3 is TGTGCCAGCAGCCAAGAATTGAAGGGGAGGGCACCCCTCCACTTT. Translating gives CASSQELKGRAPLHF.